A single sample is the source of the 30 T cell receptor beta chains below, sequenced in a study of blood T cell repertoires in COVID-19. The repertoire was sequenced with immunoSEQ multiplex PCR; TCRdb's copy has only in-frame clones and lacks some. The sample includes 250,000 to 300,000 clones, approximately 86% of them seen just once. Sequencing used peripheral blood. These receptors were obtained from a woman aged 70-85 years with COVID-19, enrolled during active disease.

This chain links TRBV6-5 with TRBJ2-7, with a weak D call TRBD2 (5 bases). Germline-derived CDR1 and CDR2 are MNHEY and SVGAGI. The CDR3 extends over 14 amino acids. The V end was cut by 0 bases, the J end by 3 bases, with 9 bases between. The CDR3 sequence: CASSYSGGGYEQYF. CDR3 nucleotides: TGTGCCAGCAGTTACTCTGGCGGAGGCTACGAGCAGTACTTC.

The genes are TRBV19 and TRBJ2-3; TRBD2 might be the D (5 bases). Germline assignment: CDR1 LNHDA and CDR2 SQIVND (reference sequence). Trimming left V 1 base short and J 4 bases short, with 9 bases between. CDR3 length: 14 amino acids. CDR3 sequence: CASSIGVRADTQYF. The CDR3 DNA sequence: TGTGCCAGTAGTATAGGGGTGCGGGCAGATACGCAGTATTTT.

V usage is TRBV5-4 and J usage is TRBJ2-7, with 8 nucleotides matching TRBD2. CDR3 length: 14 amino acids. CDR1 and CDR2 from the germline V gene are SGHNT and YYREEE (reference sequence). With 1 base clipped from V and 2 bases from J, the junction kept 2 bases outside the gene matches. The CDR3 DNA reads TGTGCCAGCAGCTTGTTCGGGGGGGCCTACGAGCAGTACTTC. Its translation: CASSLFGGAYEQYF.

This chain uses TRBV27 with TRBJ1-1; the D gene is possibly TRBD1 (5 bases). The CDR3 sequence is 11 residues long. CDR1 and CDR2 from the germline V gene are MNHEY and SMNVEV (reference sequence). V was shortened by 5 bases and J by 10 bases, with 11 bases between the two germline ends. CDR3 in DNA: TGTGCCAGCAGTCCGGGGGGGGGAGCTTTCTTT. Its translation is CASSPGGGAFF.

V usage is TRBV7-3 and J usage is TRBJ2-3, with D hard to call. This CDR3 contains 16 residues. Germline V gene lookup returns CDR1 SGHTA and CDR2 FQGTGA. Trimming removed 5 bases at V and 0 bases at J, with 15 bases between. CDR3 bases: TGTGCCAGCAGCGCACAGCCAGGCCTTAGCACAGATACGCAGTATTTT. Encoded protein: CASSAQPGLSTDTQYF.

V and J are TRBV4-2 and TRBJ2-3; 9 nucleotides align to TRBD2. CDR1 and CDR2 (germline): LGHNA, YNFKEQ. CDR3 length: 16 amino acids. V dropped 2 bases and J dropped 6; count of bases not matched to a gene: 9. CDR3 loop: CASSQMRGGPGDTQYF. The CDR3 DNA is TGTGCCAGCAGCCAAATGCGGGGGGGCCCAGGGGATACGCAGTATTTT.

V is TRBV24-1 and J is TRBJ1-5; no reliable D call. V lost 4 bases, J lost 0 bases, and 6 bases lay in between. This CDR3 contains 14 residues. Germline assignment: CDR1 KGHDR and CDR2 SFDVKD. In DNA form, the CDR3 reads TGTGCCACCAGTGACGGAGGTAGCAATCAGCCCCAGCATTTT. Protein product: CATSDGGSNQPQHF.

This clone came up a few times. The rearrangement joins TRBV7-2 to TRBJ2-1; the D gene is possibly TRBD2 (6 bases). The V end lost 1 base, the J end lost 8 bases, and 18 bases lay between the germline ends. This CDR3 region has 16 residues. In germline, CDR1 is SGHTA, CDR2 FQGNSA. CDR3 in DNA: TGTGCCAGCAGCTTAGGGTCCGGGACTCTTTTGGATGAGCAGTTCTTC. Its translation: CASSLGSGTLLDEQFF.

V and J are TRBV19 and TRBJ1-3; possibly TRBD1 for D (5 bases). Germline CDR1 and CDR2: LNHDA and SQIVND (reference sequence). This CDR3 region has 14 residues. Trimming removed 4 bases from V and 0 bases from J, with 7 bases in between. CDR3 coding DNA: TGTGCCAGTAGTACAGGGATCTCTGGAAACACCATATATTTT. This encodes CASSTGISGNTIYF.

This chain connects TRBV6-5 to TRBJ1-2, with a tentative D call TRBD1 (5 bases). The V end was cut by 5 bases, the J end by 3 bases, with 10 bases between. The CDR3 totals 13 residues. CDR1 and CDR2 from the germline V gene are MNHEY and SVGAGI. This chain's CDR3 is CASSRGIDYGYTF. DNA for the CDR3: TGTGCCAGCAGTAGGGGAATTGACTATGGCTACACCTTC.

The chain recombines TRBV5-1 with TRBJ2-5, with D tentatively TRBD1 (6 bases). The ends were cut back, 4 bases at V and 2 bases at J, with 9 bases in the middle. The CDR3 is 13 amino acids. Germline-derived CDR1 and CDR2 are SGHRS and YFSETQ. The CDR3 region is CASSQGHQETQYF. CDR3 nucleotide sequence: TGCGCCAGCAGCCAGGGACATCAAGAGACCCAGTACTTC.

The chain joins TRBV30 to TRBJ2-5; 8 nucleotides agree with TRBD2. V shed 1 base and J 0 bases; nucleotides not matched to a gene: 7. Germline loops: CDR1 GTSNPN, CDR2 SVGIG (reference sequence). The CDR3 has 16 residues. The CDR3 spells CAWSALRGGYQETQYF. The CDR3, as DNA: TGTGCCTGGAGTGCGCTTCGCGGGGGGTACCAAGAGACCCAGTACTTC.

The CDR3 loop reads CASSIGPYNEQFF. The CDR3 DNA is TGTGCCAGTAGTATAGGTCCGTACAATGAGCAGTTCTTC. V and J are TRBV19 and TRBJ2-1; D is undetermined. CDR1 is LNHDA and CDR2 is SQIVND in the germline V gene (reference sequence). The CDR3 is 13 residues long. Trimming pared 1 base from V and 4 bases from J, leaving 5 bases between.

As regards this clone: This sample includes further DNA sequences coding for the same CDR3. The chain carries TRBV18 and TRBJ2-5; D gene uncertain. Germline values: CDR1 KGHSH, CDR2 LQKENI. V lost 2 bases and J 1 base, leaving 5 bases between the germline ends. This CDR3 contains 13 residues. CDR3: CASSPGLQETQYF. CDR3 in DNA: TGTGCCAGCTCACCAGGGCTCCAAGAGACCCAGTACTTC.

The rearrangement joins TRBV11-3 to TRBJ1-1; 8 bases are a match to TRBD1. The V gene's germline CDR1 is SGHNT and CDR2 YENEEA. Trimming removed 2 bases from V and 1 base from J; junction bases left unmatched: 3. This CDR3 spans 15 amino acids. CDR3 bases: TGTGCCAGCAGCTTAACCGGGACAGGGAACACTGAAGCTTTCTTT. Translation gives CASSLTGTGNTEAFF.

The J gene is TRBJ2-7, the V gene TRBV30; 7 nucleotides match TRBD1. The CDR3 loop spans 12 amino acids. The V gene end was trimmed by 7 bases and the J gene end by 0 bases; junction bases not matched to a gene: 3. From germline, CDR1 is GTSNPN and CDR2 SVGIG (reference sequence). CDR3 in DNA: TGTGCCTACAGGGGATACTCCTACGAGCAGTACTTC. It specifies CAYRGYSYEQYF.

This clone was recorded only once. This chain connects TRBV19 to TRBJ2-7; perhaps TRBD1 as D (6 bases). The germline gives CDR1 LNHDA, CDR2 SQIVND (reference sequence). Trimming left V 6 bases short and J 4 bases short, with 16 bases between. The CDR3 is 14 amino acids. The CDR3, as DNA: TGTGCCAGTAGCGACGAGACAGGAACTTACGAGCAGTACTTC. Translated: CASSDETGTYEQYF.

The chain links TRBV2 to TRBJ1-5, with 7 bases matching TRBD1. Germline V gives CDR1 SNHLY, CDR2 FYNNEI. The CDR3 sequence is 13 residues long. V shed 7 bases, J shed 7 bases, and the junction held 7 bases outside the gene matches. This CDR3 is CASIGMTGQPQHF. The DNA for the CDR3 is TGTGCCAGCATTGGGATGACAGGGCAGCCCCAGCATTTT.

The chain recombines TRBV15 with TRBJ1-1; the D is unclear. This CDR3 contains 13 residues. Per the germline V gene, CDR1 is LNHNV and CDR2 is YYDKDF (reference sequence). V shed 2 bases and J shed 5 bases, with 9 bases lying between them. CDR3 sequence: CATSRSSWTEAFF. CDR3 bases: TGTGCCACCAGCAGATCGAGTTGGACTGAAGCTTTCTTT.

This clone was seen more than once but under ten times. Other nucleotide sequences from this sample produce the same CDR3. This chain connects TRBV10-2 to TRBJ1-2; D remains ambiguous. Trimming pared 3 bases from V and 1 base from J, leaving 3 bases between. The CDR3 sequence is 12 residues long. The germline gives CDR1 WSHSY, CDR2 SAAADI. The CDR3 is CASSELNYGYTF. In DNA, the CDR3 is TGCGCCAGCAGTGAACTTAACTATGGCTACACCTTC.

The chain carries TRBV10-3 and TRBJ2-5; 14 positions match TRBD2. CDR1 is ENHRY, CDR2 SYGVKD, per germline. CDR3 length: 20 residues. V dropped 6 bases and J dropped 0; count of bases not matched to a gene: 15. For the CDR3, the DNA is TGTGCCATCAGAGCAGCTTCCGGGACTAGCGGGAGCCCTTACCAAGAGACCCAGTACTTC. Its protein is CAIRAASGTSGSPYQETQYF.

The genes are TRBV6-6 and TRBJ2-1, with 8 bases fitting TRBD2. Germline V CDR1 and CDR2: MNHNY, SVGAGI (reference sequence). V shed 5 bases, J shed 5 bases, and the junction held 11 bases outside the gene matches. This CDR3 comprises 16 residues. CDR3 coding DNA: TGTGCCAGCAGTCGACTCGGGACTAGTGTCGACAATGAGCAGTTCTTC. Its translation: CASSRLGTSVDNEQFF.

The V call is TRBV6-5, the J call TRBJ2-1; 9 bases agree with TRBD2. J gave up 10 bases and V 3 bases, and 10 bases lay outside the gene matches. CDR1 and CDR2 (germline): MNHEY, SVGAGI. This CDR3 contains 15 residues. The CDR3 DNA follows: TGTGCCAGCAGTTATAGCGGGGGTCCTCTGGGGGAGCAGTTCTTC. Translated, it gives CASSYSGGPLGEQFF.

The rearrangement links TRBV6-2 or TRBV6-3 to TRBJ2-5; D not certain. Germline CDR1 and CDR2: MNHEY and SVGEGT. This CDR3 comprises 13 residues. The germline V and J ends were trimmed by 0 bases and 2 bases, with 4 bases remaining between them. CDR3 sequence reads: CASSYSRQETQYF. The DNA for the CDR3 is TGTGCCAGCAGTTACTCCAGGCAAGAGACCCAGTACTTC.

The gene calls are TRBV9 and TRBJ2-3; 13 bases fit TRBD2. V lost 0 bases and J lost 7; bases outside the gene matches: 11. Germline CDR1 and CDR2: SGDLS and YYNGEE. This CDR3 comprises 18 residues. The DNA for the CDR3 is TGTGCCAGCAGCGTAGGGGGGCAGCCGGGACTAGCGGGAAATACGCAGTATTTT. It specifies CASSVGGQPGLAGNTQYF. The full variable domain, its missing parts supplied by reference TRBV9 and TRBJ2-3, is DSGVTQTPKHLITATGQRVTLRCSPRSGDLSVYWYQQSLDQGLQFLIQYYNGEERAKGNILERFSAQQFPDLHSELNLSSLELGDSALYFCASSVGGQPGLAGNTQYFGPGTRLTVL.

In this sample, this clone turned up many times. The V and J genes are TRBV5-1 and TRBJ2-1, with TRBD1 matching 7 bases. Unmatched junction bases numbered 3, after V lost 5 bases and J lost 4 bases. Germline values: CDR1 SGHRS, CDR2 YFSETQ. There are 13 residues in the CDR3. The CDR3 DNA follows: TGCGCCAGCAGTTGGGACAGTTACAATGAGCAGTTCTTC. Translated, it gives CASSWDSYNEQFF.

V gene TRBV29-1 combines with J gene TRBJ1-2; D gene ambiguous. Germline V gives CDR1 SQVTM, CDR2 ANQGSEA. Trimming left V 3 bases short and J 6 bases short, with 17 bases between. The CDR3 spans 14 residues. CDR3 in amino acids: CSVEGGSGFDGYTF. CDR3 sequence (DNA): TGCAGCGTTGAGGGCGGGTCGGGTTTCGATGGCTACACCTTC.

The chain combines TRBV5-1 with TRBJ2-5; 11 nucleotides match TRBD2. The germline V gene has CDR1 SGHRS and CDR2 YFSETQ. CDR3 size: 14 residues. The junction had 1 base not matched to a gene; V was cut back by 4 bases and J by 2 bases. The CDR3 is CASSASGGQETQYF. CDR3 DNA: TGCGCCAGCAGCGCTAGCGGGGGGCAAGAGACCCAGTACTTC.

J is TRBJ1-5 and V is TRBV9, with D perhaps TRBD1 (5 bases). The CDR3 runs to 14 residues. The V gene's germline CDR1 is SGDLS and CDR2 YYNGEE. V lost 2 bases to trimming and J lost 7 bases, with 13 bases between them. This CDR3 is CASSVLGEGQPQHF. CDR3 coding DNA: TGTGCCAGCAGCGTCTTGGGGGAGGGGCAGCCCCAGCATTTT.

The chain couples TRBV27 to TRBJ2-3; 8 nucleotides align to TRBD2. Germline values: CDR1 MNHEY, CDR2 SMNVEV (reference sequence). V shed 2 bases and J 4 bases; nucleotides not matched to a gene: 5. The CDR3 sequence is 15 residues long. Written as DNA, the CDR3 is TGTGCCAGCAGTTTAATCGGGGGGGCCGCAGATACGCAGTATTTT. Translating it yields CASSLIGGAADTQYF.